The entry below describes one T cell receptor (beta chain). This record belongs to a study of post-analysis software for immune sequencing data. cDNA libraries for TCR beta contained unique molecular identifiers. TCRdb independently ran MiXCR on the PCR reads; one entry per CDR3 protein. The sample includes hundreds of thousands of distinct CDR3 sequences, approximately 30% of them seen just once. Material for sequencing was blood. This TCR was recovered from a girl aged 5-17 years with multiple sclerosis.

CDR3 amino acids: CASSRLVGNEQYF. CDR3 coding DNA: TGTGCCAGCAGCAGGTTGGTTGGTAATGAGCAGTACTTC. The chain combines TRBV3-1 with TRBJ2-5; D not certain. V was pared by 5 bases and J by 11 bases, with 18 bases between. The germline gives CDR1 LGHDT, CDR2 YNNKEL (reference sequence). The CDR3 has 13 amino acids.